This T cell receptor (beta chain) comes out of a study of technical replicates of blood from a handful of donors. CDR3 length equals 15 residues. Germline V gives CDR1 MNHNY, CDR2 SVGAGI (reference sequence). Trimming shortened V by 3 bases and J by 3 bases, and 14 bases separated the two germline ends. Assay: immunoSEQ multiplex PCR; the TCRdb copy retains only in-frame clones and omits some. The data show approximately 97,000 clones, approximately 95% seen once. The TCR originated in a human donor in good health. The chain is built from TRBV6-6 and TRBJ1-1; perhaps TRBD1 as D (6 bases). The sequencing sample was made of T cells isolated from PBMCs. The CDR3 protein is CASSYLRTVDTEAFF. The CDR3 DNA follows: TGTGCCAGCAGTTATCTTCGGACAGTCGACACTGAAGCTTTCTTT.